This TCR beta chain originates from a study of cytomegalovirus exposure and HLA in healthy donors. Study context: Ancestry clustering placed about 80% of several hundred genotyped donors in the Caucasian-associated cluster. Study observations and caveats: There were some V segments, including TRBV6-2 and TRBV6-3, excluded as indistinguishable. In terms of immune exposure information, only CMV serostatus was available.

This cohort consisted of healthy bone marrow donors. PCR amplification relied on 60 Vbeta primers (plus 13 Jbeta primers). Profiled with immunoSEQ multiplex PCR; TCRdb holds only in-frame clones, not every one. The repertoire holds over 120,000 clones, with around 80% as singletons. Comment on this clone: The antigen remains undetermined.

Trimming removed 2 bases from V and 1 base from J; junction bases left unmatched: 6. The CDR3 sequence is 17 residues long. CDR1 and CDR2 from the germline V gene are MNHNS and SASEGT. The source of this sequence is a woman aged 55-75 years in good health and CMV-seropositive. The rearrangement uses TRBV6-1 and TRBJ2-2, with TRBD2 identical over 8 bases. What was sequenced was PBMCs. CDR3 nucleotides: TGTGCCAGCAGTGAATCTACTAGCGGCTTGAACACCGGGGAGCTGTTTTTT. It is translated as CASSESTSGLNTGELFF.